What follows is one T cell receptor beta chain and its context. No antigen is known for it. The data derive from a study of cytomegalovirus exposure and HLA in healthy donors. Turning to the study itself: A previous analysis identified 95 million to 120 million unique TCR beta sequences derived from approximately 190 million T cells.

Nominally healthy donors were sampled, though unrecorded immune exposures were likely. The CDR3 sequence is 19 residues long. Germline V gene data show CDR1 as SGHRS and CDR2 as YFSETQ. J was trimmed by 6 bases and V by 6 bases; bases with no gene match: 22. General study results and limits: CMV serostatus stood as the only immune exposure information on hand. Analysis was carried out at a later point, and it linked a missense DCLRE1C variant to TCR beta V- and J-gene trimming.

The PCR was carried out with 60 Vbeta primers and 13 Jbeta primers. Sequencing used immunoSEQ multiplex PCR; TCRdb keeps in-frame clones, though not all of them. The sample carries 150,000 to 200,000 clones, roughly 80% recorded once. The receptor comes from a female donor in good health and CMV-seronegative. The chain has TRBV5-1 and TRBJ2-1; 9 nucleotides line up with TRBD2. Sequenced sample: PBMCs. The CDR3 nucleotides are TGCGCCAGCACCCCGGCTCGTTCCCTAGCGGGACTCACCCCCAATGAGCAGTTCTTC. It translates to CASTPARSLAGLTPNEQFF.